Shown below are 23 T cell receptor beta chains from a single sample sequenced in a study of technical replicates of blood from a handful of donors. Data came from immunoSEQ multiplex PCR; TCRdb stores just in-frame clones and leaves some out. This table holds about 83,000 clones, about 96% found once. The source material was T cells isolated from PBMCs. Receptors were obtained from a human donor in good health.

The chain couples TRBV7-2 to TRBJ2-4; D is possibly TRBD1 (5 bases). CDR1 and CDR2 from the germline V gene are SGHTA and FQGNSA. CDR3 length: 16 residues. V was trimmed by 0 bases and J by 6 bases, leaving 15 bases between them. The CDR3: CASSLAFPGLGNIQYF. DNA of the CDR3: TGTGCCAGCAGCTTAGCGTTCCCAGGGTTAGGAAACATTCAGTACTTC.

In its sample, this clone was seen once. The chain carries TRBV29-1 and TRBJ2-1; the D is unclear. V lost 3 bases and J 0 bases, leaving 9 bases between the germline ends. This CDR3 contains 14 residues. In germline, CDR1 is SQVTM, CDR2 ANQGSEA. The DNA of the CDR3 is TGCAGCGTTGATGACAAGAGCTCCTACAATGAGCAGTTCTTC. Its translation: CSVDDKSSYNEQFF.

For the CDR3, the DNA is TGTGCCAGCAGTTGGGACAGGGGGAATGGCTACACCTTC. Residues: CASSWDRGNGYTF. The chain couples TRBV27 to TRBJ1-2; TRBD1 agrees at 11 bases. V trimming: 4 bases; J trimming: 6 bases; junction bases outside the gene matches: 1. Per germline, CDR1 MNHEY and CDR2 SMNVEV (reference sequence). This CDR3 spans 13 amino acids.

V gene TRBV5-1 combines with J gene TRBJ1-1, with 7 bases aligning to TRBD1. Per germline, CDR1 SGHRS and CDR2 YFSETQ. The trim removed 5 bases at V and 7 bases at J, leaving 8 bases unmatched. The length of the CDR3 is 13 residues. CDR3 coding DNA: TGCGCCAGCAGATCTGACAGGGCTAATGAAGCTTTCTTT. Translating it yields CASRSDRANEAFF.

The genes are TRBV9 and TRBJ2-3, with TRBD2 as a possible D gene (5 bases). V was clipped by 0 bases and J by 0 bases, with 17 bases between them. This CDR3 contains 18 residues. Germline V lookup: CDR1 SGDLS, CDR2 YYNGEE. The CDR3 bases are TGTGCCAGCAGCGTAGGAGTCGGGGTGGGAGCTAGCACAGATACGCAGTATTTT. Translated: CASSVGVGVGASTDTQYF.

This clone was observed once. The rearrangement uses TRBV7-2 and TRBJ2-1, with D possibly matching TRBD1 (6 bases). The CDR3 has 14 residues. V dropped 7 bases and J dropped 4 bases, with 14 bases sitting between them. Germline V gene lookup returns CDR1 SGHTA and CDR2 FQGNSA. CDR3 DNA sequence: TGTGCCAGCACCACAACGGGACAATACAATGAGCAGTTCTTC. It codes for CASTTTGQYNEQFF.

The J gene is TRBJ2-2, the V gene TRBV7-6; unclear D gene. The CDR3 is 16 amino acids. Trimming cost V 3 bases and J 3 bases, with 14 bases left between them. Germline CDR1 and CDR2: SGHVS and FNYEAQ. The CDR3 reads CASSFRSPSYTGELFF. The CDR3 DNA follows: TGTGCCAGCAGCTTCCGTTCCCCCAGTTACACCGGGGAGCTGTTTTTT. Combining the CDR3 with reference TRBV7-6 and TRBJ2-2 gives the whole variable domain GAGVSQSPRYKVTKRGQDVALRCDPISGHVSLYWYRQALGQGPEFLTYFNYEAQQDKSGLPNDRFSAERPEGSISTLTIQRTEQRDSAMYRCASSFRSPSYTGELFFGEGSRLTVL.

This clone was counted a single time. This sequence joins TRBV19 and TRBJ1-1; maybe TRBD1 (6 bases). The germline V gene encodes CDR1 LNHDA and CDR2 SQIVND (reference sequence). This CDR3 has 14 amino acids. The V and J ends lost 7 bases and 3 bases respectively, with 15 bases between them. CDR3 loop: CASNWGRGYTEAFF. The CDR3, as DNA: TGTGCCAGTAATTGGGGCAGGGGATACACTGAAGCTTTCTTT. Full variable domain (remainder filled in from reference TRBV19 and TRBJ1-1): DGGITQSPKYLFRKEGQNVTLSCEQNLNHDAMYWYRQDPGQGLRLIYYSQIVNDFQKGDIAEGYSVSREKKESFPLTVTSAQKNPTAFYLCASNWGRGYTEAFFGQGTRLTVV.

This clone was recorded only once. The chain links TRBV7-9 to TRBJ1-1; 9 nucleotides line up with TRBD1. Germline loops: CDR1 SEHNR, CDR2 FQNEAQ (reference sequence). This CDR3 has 16 residues. V shed 5 bases and J 3 bases; nucleotides not matched to a gene: 10. The CDR3 loop is CASSEDRGMLDTEAFF. The DNA of the CDR3 is TGTGCCAGCAGCGAGGACAGGGGAATGTTAGACACTGAAGCTTTCTTT. Full variable domain (outside the CDR3, taken from reference TRBV7-9 and TRBJ1-1): DTGVSQNPRHKITKRGQNVTFRCDPISEHNRLYWYRQTLGQGPEFLTYFQNEAQLEKSRLLSDRFSAERPKGSFSTLEIQRTEQGDSAMYLCASSEDRGMLDTEAFFGQGTRLTVV.

The chain recombines TRBV28 with TRBJ2-7; no clear D. The germline V gene encodes CDR1 MDHEN and CDR2 SYDVKM. V shed 2 bases and J shed 3 bases, with 11 bases lying between them. This CDR3 has 14 amino acids. The CDR3 region has the DNA TGTGCCAGCAGTTTAATGTCTTTGAGCTACGAGCAGTACTTC. Its protein is CASSLMSLSYEQYF.

The chain combines TRBV19 with TRBJ1-1, with no clear D. CDR1 is LNHDA and CDR2 is SQIVND in the germline V gene (reference sequence). The ends were cut back, 6 bases at V and 1 base at J, with 12 bases in the middle. This CDR3 region has 14 residues. The chain's CDR3 is CASSPGGRNTEAFF. The CDR3 coding sequence is TGTGCCAGTAGCCCGGGAGGCCGGAACACTGAAGCTTTCTTT.

This chain uses TRBV7-8 with TRBJ1-2; 7 positions agree with TRBD1. CDR3 length: 16 amino acids. The ends lost 5 bases at V and 0 bases at J; junction bases unmatched: 9. The germline V gene encodes CDR1 SGHVS and CDR2 FQNEAQ. CDR3: CASSAYTGDANYGYTF. DNA for the CDR3: TGTGCCAGCAGCGCCTATACAGGGGACGCTAACTATGGCTACACCTTC.

This chain links TRBV7-3 with TRBJ1-1; 9 bases are a match to TRBD1. Germline V gene lookup returns CDR1 SGHTA and CDR2 FQGTGA. Germline trimming cut 5 bases from V and 5 bases from J; bases unmatched to any gene: 12. This CDR3 has 16 residues. As DNA, the CDR3 is TGTGCCAGCAGCGACACAGGAACAGGGGGCGCAACTGAAGCTTTCTTT. This sequence encodes CASSDTGTGGATEAFF. Full variable domain (missing parts from reference TRBV7-3 and TRBJ1-1): GAGVSQTPSNKVTEKGKYVELRCDPISGHTALYWYRQSLGQGPEFLIYFQGTGAADDSGLPNDRFFAVRPEGSVSTLKIQRTERGDSAVYLCASSDTGTGGATEAFFGQGTRLTVV.

Only a few counts were recorded for this clone. This CDR3 is CSVLYGNTEAFF. In nucleotides, the CDR3 is TGCAGCGTTCTTTACGGGAACACTGAAGCTTTCTTT. V is TRBV29-1 and J is TRBJ1-1; D unresolved. V shed 5 bases and J shed 1 base, with 8 bases lying between them. CDR3 length: 12 amino acids. CDR1 and CDR2 from the germline V gene are SQVTM and ANQGSEA.

The chain carries TRBV7-2 and TRBJ1-3; D is unclear. Trimming took 3 bases from V and 0 from J, leaving 15 bases between them. The CDR3 loop spans 17 amino acids. Germline CDR1 is SGHTA and CDR2 is FQGNSA. The CDR3 DNA reads as TGTGCCAGCAGCTTGAGGGCAGGCGACTACTCTGGAAACACCATATATTTT. Its translation: CASSLRAGDYSGNTIYF.

The chain carries TRBV27 and TRBJ2-1; no firm D call. From germline, CDR1 is MNHEY and CDR2 SMNVEV (reference sequence). Deletions cut 3 bases from V and 5 bases from J, with 8 bases between. There are 13 residues in the CDR3. CDR3 nucleotides: TGTGCCAGCAGTTTTCGTTTTAACAATGAGCAGTTCTTC. Translation gives CASSFRFNNEQFF.

V usage is TRBV5-1 and J usage is TRBJ2-7, with 8 bases fitting TRBD1. The ends lost 3 bases at V and 2 bases at J; junction bases unmatched: 4. The CDR3 loop spans 14 amino acids. Looked up from germline, CDR1 is SGHRS and CDR2 is YFSETQ. The CDR3 DNA reads TGCGCCAGCAGCTACGGACAGGGCCCCTACGAGCAGTACTTC. This translates into CASSYGQGPYEQYF. Filled out from reference TRBV5-1 and TRBJ2-7, the complete variable domain reads KAGVTQTPRYLIKTRGQQVTLSCSPISGHRSVSWYQQTPGQGLQFLFEYFSETQRNKGNFPGRFSGRQFSNSRSEMNVSTLELGDSALYLCASSYGQGPYEQYFGPGTRLTVT.

This chain links TRBV11-3 with TRBJ1-1, with TRBD1 as a possible D gene (6 bases). The V and J ends lost 5 bases and 2 bases respectively, with 12 bases between them. This CDR3 comprises 14 residues. Germline V gene sequence: CDR1 SGHNT, CDR2 YENEEA. The CDR3 DNA reads as TGTGCCAGCAGCCTGCAGGGGTCCAACACTGAAGCTTTCTTT. The encoded protein is CASSLQGSNTEAFF.

V is TRBV18 and J is TRBJ1-5; D gene unclear. The V and J ends lost 0 bases and 4 bases respectively, with 13 bases between them. Germline assignment: CDR1 KGHSH and CDR2 LQKENI. This CDR3 region has 16 residues. The CDR3 is CASSPPGRPLNQPQHF. CDR3 sequence (DNA): TGTGCCAGCTCACCACCGGGCAGGCCTCTAAATCAGCCCCAGCATTTT.

V and J are TRBV13 and TRBJ2-3; 7 positions agree with TRBD2. There are 15 residues in the CDR3. CDR1 is PRHDT, CDR2 FYEKMQ, per germline (reference sequence). V lost 5 bases, J lost 3 bases, and 8 bases stayed unmatched. CDR3 bases: TGTGCCAGCAGCCTCGGGAGGTTGGTAACAGATACGCAGTATTTT. Protein: CASSLGRLVTDTQYF.

The gene calls are TRBV29-1 and TRBJ2-7; TRBD1 might be the D (6 bases). Germline-derived CDR1 and CDR2 are SQVTM and ANQGSEA. The CDR3 is 14 residues long. Trimming removed 5 bases at V and 6 bases at J, with 20 bases between. The CDR3 loop reads CSVTTGWSIVEQYF. CDR3 DNA sequence: TGCAGCGTTACTACAGGGTGGAGCATAGTCGAGCAGTACTTC.

The chain is built from TRBV28 and TRBJ1-1, with 7 bases that match TRBD1. This CDR3 is 13 amino acids long. The germline V gene encodes CDR1 MDHEN and CDR2 SYDVKM. The trim removed 5 bases at V and 4 bases at J, leaving 4 bases unmatched. DNA for the CDR3: TGTGCCAGCAGTGAGGACAGGAGCACTGAAGCTTTCTTT. It codes for CASSEDRSTEAFF.

This clone was counted once. The CDR3 DNA sequence: TGTGCCAGCAGTACCTACAGGGGCAGCACTGAAGCTTTCTTT. Encoded protein: CASSTYRGSTEAFF. This sequence joins TRBV6-5 and TRBJ1-1, with 7 bases that match TRBD1. Germline V lookup: CDR1 MNHEY, CDR2 SVGAGI. This CDR3 contains 14 residues. The trim removed 5 bases at V and 4 bases at J, leaving 7 bases unmatched.